Listed below are T cell receptor beta chains from one sample, sequenced in a study of CD8 T cells in Susac syndrome. Via MiXCR, TCRdb re-called the immunoSEQ multiplex PCR reads, giving one row per CDR3 protein. The sample records hundreds of thousands of distinct CDR3 sequences, just over 90% being singletons. Sequencing was performed on CD4+ T cells from PBMCs. The receptors shown here come from a human donor with multiple sclerosis. Both conserved end residues are part of each CDR3. Each record gives: CDR3 DNA, CDR3 protein, V gene, D gene, J gene, clone size. A D gene is named only where the DNA matches it firmly. The size entry is marked missing in some rows and otherwise reads once, few, many or a size class.

CDR3nt: TGTGCCACCAGCAGAGCGGGCTCTGGAAACACCATATATTTT
CDR3aa: CATSRAGSGNTIYF
v_gene: TRBV15
d_gene: .
j_gene: TRBJ1-3
abundance: .

CDR3nt: TGTGCCAGCTCCCCGAGGGAGTATGGCTACACCTTC
CDR3aa: CASSPREYGYTF
v_gene: TRBV27
d_gene: .
j_gene: TRBJ1-2
abundance: .

CDR3nt: TGTGCCAGCAGTTTAGATAGACCGGGACAGGGTTTTTCACCCCTCCACTTT
CDR3aa: CASSLDRPGQGFSPLHF
v_gene: TRBV27
d_gene: TRBD1
j_gene: TRBJ1-6
abundance: .

CDR3nt: TGTGCCAGCAGCCTAGCGGGGGCCGTAGATACGCAGTATTTT
CDR3aa: CASSLAGAVDTQYF
v_gene: TRBV5-4
d_gene: TRBD2
j_gene: TRBJ2-3
abundance: .

CDR3nt: TGCGCCAGCAGCTTGGCCCCGAGTTCCGGGCGGGAGACCCAGTACTTC
CDR3aa: CASSLAPSSGRETQYF
v_gene: TRBV5-1
d_gene: .
j_gene: TRBJ2-5
abundance: .

CDR3nt: TGTGCCAGTAGTATAGGACAGTTTGGGGAGACCCAGTACTTC
CDR3aa: CASSIGQFGETQYF
v_gene: TRBV19
d_gene: .
j_gene: TRBJ2-5
abundance: .

CDR3nt: TGTGCCAGCAGGTGGACAGGGGAGGCTGAAAAACTGTTTTTT
CDR3aa: CASRWTGEAEKLFF
v_gene: TRBV11-2
d_gene: TRBD1
j_gene: TRBJ1-4
abundance: once

CDR3nt: TGCAGCGTTAGCCATACAGGGGACTATGGCTACACCTTC
CDR3aa: CSVSHTGDYGYTF
v_gene: TRBV29-1
d_gene: TRBD1
j_gene: TRBJ1-2
abundance: .

CDR3nt: TGTGCCAGCAGCGTCGGCGGGATCGGCACAGATACGCAGTATTTT
CDR3aa: CASSVGGIGTDTQYF
v_gene: TRBV9
d_gene: .
j_gene: TRBJ2-3
abundance: .

CDR3nt: TGCAGTGCTACAGCCGCTTTTAATCCGTCCCAGCATTTT
CDR3aa: CSATAAFNPSQHF
v_gene: TRBV20-1
d_gene: .
j_gene: TRBJ1-5
abundance: .

CDR3nt: TGTGCCAGCAGCTTAGGAAATACTCCCGCCGGGGAGCTGTTTTTT
CDR3aa: CASSLGNTPAGELFF
v_gene: TRBV7-9
d_gene: .
j_gene: TRBJ2-2
abundance: .

CDR3nt: TGTGCCAGCAGCCAACTATACCCGGATACGCAGTATTTT
CDR3aa: CASSQLYPDTQYF
v_gene: TRBV3-1
d_gene: .
j_gene: TRBJ2-3
abundance: once

CDR3nt: TGTGCCATCAGTGCGGACAGGTTGTTAGGCTACACCTTC
CDR3aa: CAISADRLLGYTF
v_gene: TRBV10-3
d_gene: TRBD1
j_gene: TRBJ1-2
abundance: once

CDR3nt: TGTGCCAGCTCACTTAGCGACAACTGGGGGGATCAGCCCCAGCATTTT
CDR3aa: CASSLSDNWGDQPQHF
v_gene: TRBV18
d_gene: .
j_gene: TRBJ1-5
abundance: .

CDR3nt: TGTGCCAGCAGCTTGGAGGGTCGGCAGGGAAGGACTGAAGCTTTCTTT
CDR3aa: CASSLEGRQGRTEAFF
v_gene: TRBV7-6
d_gene: .
j_gene: TRBJ1-1
abundance: .